Given below is one T cell receptor (beta chain) in context. The antigen is unknown. With 0 bases removed from V and 4 bases from J, the gap between germline ends came to 11 bases. The CDR3 runs 15 residues. Germline assignment: CDR1 SGHRS and CDR2 YFSETQ. Deep level was the assay's run setting. Each cell subset's genomic DNA was divided evenly among several immunoSEQ plates. Data came from immunoSEQ multiplex PCR; TCRdb stores just in-frame clones and leaves some out. The sample records some 1 million clones, 65% to 75% being singletons. These data are taken from a study of shared clonotypes between healthy human individuals. General observations from the study: Only blood underwent sampling, and tissue repertoires likely differ.

This TCR was sampled from a man aged 18 to 35 in good health. Source material: memory CD4+ T cells sorted from blood. Described subset: CD45RA-negative fraction. The chain links TRBV5-1 to TRBJ1-3; unclear D gene. The CDR3 bases are TGCGCCAGCAGCTTGGGAATCGCCCAAGGAAACACCATATATTTT. Protein sequence: CASSLGIAQGNTIYF. The variable domain in full, with the rest retrieved from reference TRBV5-1 and TRBJ1-3, is KAGVTQTPRYLIKTRGQQVTLSCSPISGHRSVSWYQQTPGQGLQFLFEYFSETQRNKGNFPGRFSGRQFSNSRSEMNVSTLELGDSALYLCASSLGIAQGNTIYFGEGSWLTVV.